The next 24 T cell receptor beta chains were all read from a single sample in a study of CD8 T cells in Susac syndrome. With random hexamers, reverse transcription was performed on 0.5 to 1 ug of RNA. TCRdb re-analysed the immunoSEQ multiplex PCR reads in MiXCR, keeping a single row per CDR3 protein. Among 70,000 to 75,000 distinct CDR3 sequences listed, 93% were seen once. Material: CD4+ T cells from PBMCs. The receptors were sampled from a human donor with Susac syndrome.

The chain has TRBV7-2 and TRBJ1-1; perhaps TRBD1 as D (5 bases). Germline CDR1 and CDR2: SGHTA and FQGNSA. This CDR3 contains 12 residues. Trimming took 4 bases from V and 7 from J, leaving 10 bases between them. In DNA form, the CDR3 reads TGTGCCAGCAGCTCCACCGGGGGTGAAGCTTTCTTT. Translation gives CASSSTGGEAFF.

The V call is TRBV24-1, the J call TRBJ1-2; 8 nucleotides match TRBD1. This CDR3 comprises 16 residues. V trimming: 3 bases; J trimming: 7 bases; junction bases outside the gene matches: 12. Germline V gene lookup returns CDR1 KGHDR and CDR2 SFDVKD. The CDR3 loop reads CATSDPGQGARSGYTF. The CDR3 DNA follows: TGTGCCACCAGTGATCCAGGACAGGGTGCTAGATCTGGCTACACCTTC.

V is TRBV5-1 and J is TRBJ2-5, with 11 bases that match TRBD2. Germline V gene sequence: CDR1 SGHRS, CDR2 YFSETQ. The CDR3 totals 15 residues. V was pared by 4 bases and J by 4 bases, with 6 bases of the junction left unmatched. The CDR3 DNA sequence: TGCGCCAGCAGCCGCCGACTAGCGGGGTTAGAGACCCAGTACTTC. It codes for CASSRRLAGLETQYF.

The chain links TRBV7-2 to TRBJ1-2; 10 nucleotides agree with TRBD1. The CDR3 runs 13 residues. Germline V gene lookup returns CDR1 SGHTA and CDR2 FQGNSA. After removal of 5 bases from V and 6 bases from J, the junction contained 3 bases not matched to a gene. The CDR3 spells CASSRTGGDGYTF. DNA for the CDR3: TGTGCCAGCAGCCGGACAGGGGGTGATGGCTACACCTTC. The full variable domain, its missing parts supplied by reference TRBV7-2 and TRBJ1-2, is GAGVSQSPSNKVTEKGKDVELRCDPISGHTALYWYRQSLGQGLEFLIYFQGNSAPDKSGLPSDRFSAERTGGSVSTLTIQRTQQEDSAVYLCASSRTGGDGYTFGSGTRLTVV.

The chain combines TRBV7-9 with TRBJ1-2; the D gene is possibly TRBD1 (6 bases). The CDR3 consists of 16 residues. The V and J ends lost 3 bases and 1 base respectively, with 15 bases between them. CDR1 and CDR2 (germline): SEHNR, FQNEAQ (reference sequence). DNA of the CDR3: TGTGCCAGCAGCTTGCCCGGGACACCTTTTAACTATGGCTACACCTTC. Translating gives CASSLPGTPFNYGYTF.

The rearrangement joins TRBV18 to TRBJ1-1; D is unclear. CDR1 is KGHSH and CDR2 is LQKENI in the germline V gene. Trimming left V 3 bases short and J 1 base short, with 9 bases between. The CDR3 loop spans 14 amino acids. In DNA form, the CDR3 reads TGTGCCAGCTCACCGACCTCGGGGAACACTGAAGCTTTCTTT. Residues: CASSPTSGNTEAFF.

The chain carries TRBV3-1 and TRBJ1-5, with D maybe TRBD1 (6 bases). Germline V gene data show CDR1 as LGHDT and CDR2 as YNNKEL (reference sequence). This CDR3 spans 15 amino acids. Trimming shortened V by 5 bases and J by 0 bases, and 11 bases separated the two germline ends. The CDR3 nucleotides are TGTGCCAGCAGCTACACAGGGAATAGCAATCAGCCCCAGCATTTT. Amino acids: CASSYTGNSNQPQHF.

This chain connects TRBV9 to TRBJ2-7, with D perhaps TRBD1 or TRBD2 (7 bases each). Germline CDR1 reads SGDLS; CDR2 reads YYNGEE. The V end was cut by 3 bases, the J end by 0 bases, with 13 bases between. The length of the CDR3 is 15 residues. The CDR3 here is CASSEGGTVSYEQYF. The CDR3 bases are TGTGCCAGCAGCGAGGGAGGGACAGTCTCCTACGAGCAGTACTTC.

CDR3: CASSFDTNYGYTF. As DNA, the CDR3 is TGCGCCAGCAGCTTTGACACCAACTATGGCTACACCTTC. This chain links TRBV5-1 with TRBJ1-2; D not certain. V dropped 2 bases and J dropped 2 bases, with 7 bases sitting between them. Per germline, CDR1 SGHRS and CDR2 YFSETQ. The CDR3 length is 13 residues.

The CDR3 protein is CASSLVGTTGANVLTF. Written as DNA, the CDR3 is TGTGCCAGCAGCTTAGTTGGGACTACTGGGGCCAACGTCCTGACTTTC. The rearrangement uses TRBV11-3 and TRBJ2-6; 7 bases fit TRBD2. CDR1 and CDR2 from the germline V gene are SGHNT and YENEEA. J gave up 2 bases and V 1 base, and 2 bases lay outside the gene matches. This CDR3 is built from 16 residues.

This chain joins TRBV5-1 and TRBJ2-1, with 11 bases that match TRBD1. This CDR3 has 16 amino acids. V lost 0 bases and J lost 7; bases outside the gene matches: 6. CDR1 and CDR2 from the germline V gene are SGHRS and YFSETQ. The CDR3 is CASSLAWDRGLNEQFF. The CDR3 DNA sequence: TGCGCCAGCAGCTTGGCATGGGACAGGGGGTTGAATGAGCAGTTCTTC.

The rearrangement joins TRBV24-1 to TRBJ1-2; 7 bases are shared with TRBD1. This CDR3 spans 13 amino acids. Germline V gene data show CDR1 as KGHDR and CDR2 as SFDVKD. Trimming at V came to 5 bases and at J to 1 base, leaving 0 bases not matched to a gene. Here the CDR3 reads CATSGDSNYGYTF. CDR3 DNA: TGTGCCACCAGTGGGGACAGTAACTATGGCTACACCTTC.

The V and J genes are TRBV9 and TRBJ2-7, with D possibly being TRBD1 or TRBD2 (5 bases each). Deletions cut 1 base from V and 2 bases from J, with 16 bases between. From germline, CDR1 is SGDLS and CDR2 YYNGEE. The CDR3 loop spans 16 amino acids. The CDR3 region has the DNA TGTGCCAGCAGCGTAACTGGGACCCCCGGGCCCTACGAGCAGTACTTC. It encodes CASSVTGTPGPYEQYF.

The V call is TRBV7-2, the J call TRBJ2-7, with a possible D match to TRBD2 (6 bases). V was cut by 0 bases and J by 6 bases, with 12 bases left in between. The length of the CDR3 is 14 residues. Germline CDR1 reads SGHTA; CDR2 reads FQGNSA. CDR3 sequence reads: CASSLAGGRSEQYF. As DNA, the CDR3 is TGTGCCAGCAGCTTAGCGGGGGGACGATCCGAGCAGTACTTC.

V gene TRBV3-1 combines with J gene TRBJ2-3; D possibly corresponds to TRBD2 (5 bases). From germline, CDR1 is LGHDT and CDR2 YNNKEL (reference sequence). Trimming removed 7 bases from V and 4 bases from J, with 18 bases in between. The CDR3 spans 15 residues. The CDR3: CASTRGRLRADTQYF. The DNA of the CDR3 is TGTGCCAGCACACGAGGGCGGCTTAGAGCAGATACGCAGTATTTT.

The chain recombines TRBV11-3 with TRBJ2-7, with D unclear. The CDR3 spans 14 residues. The V gene lost 4 bases and the J gene lost 3 bases, with 13 bases spanning the gap. CDR1 is SGHNT and CDR2 is YENEEA in the germline V gene. The CDR3 sequence is CASSCDSTFYEQYF. The CDR3 nucleotides are TGTGCCAGCAGCTGTGACTCGACTTTCTACGAGCAGTACTTC.

This chain uses TRBV6-4 with TRBJ2-3; 14 positions agree with TRBD2. The CDR3 covers 20 residues. Unmatched junction bases numbered 12, after V lost 4 bases and J lost 0 bases. Per germline, CDR1 MRHNA and CDR2 SNTAGT. The CDR3 spells CASSATGTSGGVPSTDTQYF. The CDR3 DNA follows: TGTGCCAGCAGTGCCACCGGGACTAGCGGGGGAGTACCGAGCACAGATACGCAGTATTTT.

V usage is TRBV9 and J usage is TRBJ2-3; D possibly corresponds to TRBD1 (5 bases). The V gene lost 4 bases and the J gene lost 4 bases, with 13 bases spanning the gap. Looked up from germline, CDR1 is SGDLS and CDR2 is YYNGEE. CDR3 length: 14 amino acids. For the CDR3, the DNA is TGTGCCAGCAGCCTCCGAGCAGGGCCAGATACGCAGTATTTT. Its translation is CASSLRAGPDTQYF.

V is TRBV5-6 and J is TRBJ1-2; 7 bases are shared with TRBD1. The CDR3 sequence is 14 residues long. The germline CDR1 and CDR2 sequences are SGHDT and YYEEEE. J lost 5 bases, V lost 2 bases, and 6 bases had no gene match. CDR3 amino acids: CASSFPDRAYGYTF. Here the CDR3 DNA reads TGTGCCAGCAGCTTCCCCGACAGGGCGTATGGCTACACCTTC.

V usage is TRBV5-1 and J usage is TRBJ1-5; TRBD1 agrees at 7 bases. The germline V gene encodes CDR1 SGHRS and CDR2 YFSETQ. The length of the CDR3 is 14 residues. V trimming: 7 bases; J trimming: 4 bases; junction bases outside the gene matches: 8. In DNA, the CDR3 is TGCGCCAGCCGGCCCGGACAGGCGAATCAGCCCCAGCATTTT. Encoded protein: CASRPGQANQPQHF.

This chain links TRBV6-5 with TRBJ2-4, with unresolved D. The CDR3 length is 14 residues. V lost 6 bases to trimming and J lost 1 base, with 10 bases between them. Germline values: CDR1 MNHEY, CDR2 SVGAGI. The DNA of the CDR3 is TGTGCCAGCAGGGGTGGATTGGCCAAAAACATTCAGTACTTC. Translation gives CASRGGLAKNIQYF.

The V and J genes are TRBV2 and TRBJ2-5, with 7 bases that match TRBD1. This CDR3 is 13 amino acids long. V lost 6 bases, J lost 1 base, and 2 bases stayed unmatched. CDR1 and CDR2 from the germline V gene are SNHLY and FYNNEI. The CDR3 loop reads CASRGQLQETQYF. CDR3 sequence (DNA): TGTGCCAGCAGGGGACAGCTCCAAGAGACCCAGTACTTC.

This chain links TRBV11-1 with TRBJ2-1; a possible D gene is TRBD2 (6 bases). Germline values: CDR1 SGHAT, CDR2 FQDESV (reference sequence). The CDR3 has 16 residues. V lost 0 bases, J lost 2 bases, and 11 bases lay in between. The CDR3, as DNA: TGTGCCAGCAGCTTAGCGGCGGGGCGAACCTACAATGAGCAGTTCTTC. Protein: CASSLAAGRTYNEQFF.

V is TRBV12-3 or TRBV12-4 and J is TRBJ2-1, with a weak D call TRBD1 (7 bases). V lost 2 bases and J 7 bases, leaving 27 bases between the germline ends. This CDR3 comprises 19 residues. CDR3 region: CASSLWQGGASRGANEQFF. CDR3 nucleotides: TGTGCCAGCAGTTTATGGCAGGGGGGTGCTAGCCGAGGGGCTAATGAGCAGTTCTTC.